This passage covers 5 T cell receptor beta chains from one sample sequenced in a study of memory CD4+ T cells and cytomegalovirus serostatus. Method: immunoSEQ multiplex PCR; TCRdb's copy keeps in-frame clones and lacks some. The sample carries about 64,000 clones, 77% recorded once. Single viable CD3+CD4+CD8-CD45RO+ cells were sorted as the memory CD4+ T cells. What was sequenced was memory CD4+ T cells from blood. All receptors come from an adult in good health and CMV-seronegative.

The table lists this clone with a count of one. J is TRBJ2-2 and V is TRBV11-2; TRBD1 is a possible D gene (6 bases). Between the trimmed V and J ends, which lost 4 bases and 6 bases, there was a span of 15 bases. This CDR3 is 15 amino acids long. Germline lookup yields CDR1 SGHAT and CDR2 FQNNGV. In DNA, the CDR3 is TGTGCCAGCAGCTGGGTATTACAGGGTCCCGGGGAGCTGTTTTTT. Amino acids: CASSWVLQGPGELFF.

The genes are TRBV30 and TRBJ2-2; a weak D match, TRBD2 (6 bases). Germline V gene data show CDR1 as GTSNPN and CDR2 as SVGIG (reference sequence). The germline V and J ends were trimmed by 1 base and 1 base, with 10 bases remaining between them. This CDR3 region has 15 residues. CDR3 DNA sequence: TGTGCCTGGAGTGGGGGTAGCGGGAACACCGGGGAGCTGTTTTTT. Translation gives CAWSGGSGNTGELFF.

This clone has only one observation. This sequence joins TRBV6-1 and TRBJ1-2; 7 bases match TRBD1. J lost 6 bases, V lost 6 bases, and 4 bases had no gene match. From germline, CDR1 is MNHNS and CDR2 SASEGT. This CDR3 region has 12 residues. As DNA, the CDR3 is TGTGCCAGCAGCGACAGGGCCGATGGCTACACCTTC. Its protein is CASSDRADGYTF.

This sequence joins TRBV7-8 and TRBJ1-5; D perhaps matches TRBD1 (5 bases). V lost 3 bases to trimming and J lost 5 bases, with 14 bases between them. CDR1 is SGHVS and CDR2 is FQNEAQ in the germline V gene. This CDR3 has 15 residues. The CDR3 DNA follows: TGTGCCAGCAGCTTCTCCGCAGGGTCGGATCAGCCCCAGCATTTT. This translates into CASSFSAGSDQPQHF.

This chain uses TRBV4-1 with TRBJ2-3; either TRBD1 or TRBD2 may fit D (6 bases each). The CDR3 totals 18 residues. Germline loops: CDR1 MGHRA, CDR2 YSYEKL. V was clipped by 0 bases and J by 6 bases, with 22 bases between them. The CDR3 DNA reads as TGCGCCAGCAGCCAAGAGTTGGGGGGCACGTCCACACGGGATACGCAGTATTTT. This encodes CASSQELGGTSTRDTQYF.